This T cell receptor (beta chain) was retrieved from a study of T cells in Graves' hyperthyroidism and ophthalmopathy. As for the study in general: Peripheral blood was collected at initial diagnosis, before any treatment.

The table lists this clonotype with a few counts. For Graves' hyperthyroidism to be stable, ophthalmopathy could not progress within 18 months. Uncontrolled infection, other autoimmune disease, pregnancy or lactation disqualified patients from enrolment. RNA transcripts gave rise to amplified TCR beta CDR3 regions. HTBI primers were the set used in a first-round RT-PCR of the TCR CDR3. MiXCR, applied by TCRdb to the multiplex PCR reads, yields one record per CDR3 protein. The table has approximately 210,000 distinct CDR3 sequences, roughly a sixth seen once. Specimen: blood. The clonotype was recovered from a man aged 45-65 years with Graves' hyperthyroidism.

The CDR3: CASSLEAGGFGEQYF. DNA for the CDR3: TGCGCCAGCAGCTTGGAGGCAGGGGGCTTCGGGGAGCAGTACTTC. V gene TRBV5-1 combines with J gene TRBJ2-7; 8 positions agree with TRBD1. The junction had 9 bases not matched to a gene; V was cut back by 0 bases and J by 7 bases. The CDR3 totals 15 residues. Germline V gene lookup returns CDR1 SGHRS and CDR2 YFSETQ. Together with reference TRBV5-1 and TRBJ2-7, the CDR3 gives the full variable domain: KAGVTQTPRYLIKTRGQQVTLSCSPISGHRSVSWYQQTPGQGLQFLFEYFSETQRNKGNFPGRFSGRQFSNSRSEMNVSTLELGDSALYLCASSLEAGGFGEQYFGPGTRLTVT.